This T cell receptor (beta chain) derives from a study of T cells after yellow fever vaccination. Overall study: Low-cell-number fractions were prepared with SMART-Seq v4 Ultra Low Input.

General study results and limits: Booster samples showed a return of most primary-vaccination clones (around 96% CD4, about 88% CD8).

By 5'RACE template switching, TCR cDNA was produced, with a universal primer site and UMIs added in the process. TCRdb re-analysed the 5' RACE reads in MiXCR, keeping a single row per CDR3 protein. The profile shows just over 300,000 distinct CDR3 sequences, around 3.6% of them singletons. CDR3 length equals 11 residues. V shed 5 bases, J shed 5 bases, and the junction held 3 bases outside the gene matches. Germline V gives CDR1 DFQATT, CDR2 SNEGSKA (reference sequence). As regards this clonotype: The antigen remains unidentified.

This TCR came from a man aged 18 to 29 who received the YFV17D yellow fever vaccine. The material was PBMCs, obtained on the day of the yellow fever booster vaccination. This sequence joins TRBV20-1 and TRBJ2-7, with 7 bases identical to TRBD1. CDR3 in amino acids: CSARDRDEQYV. Here the CDR3 DNA reads TGCAGTGCTCGCGACAGGGACGAGCAGTACGTC.